This TCR beta chain was captured in a study of cytomegalovirus exposure and HLA in healthy donors. This clone appeared a single time. In the PCR, 60 Vbeta and 13 Jbeta primers were used. Libraries were prepared by immunoSEQ multiplex PCR; TCRdb keeps only in-frame clonotypes and omits some of them. The sample lists some 98,000 clones, 76% seen once, with roughly 2% in the top ten. This clonotype was sampled from a man aged 35 to 55 in good health and CMV-seronegative. The material sequenced was PBMCs.

The CDR3 sequence is CADGDRRNSPLHF. CDR3 in DNA: TGTGCCGACGGAGACAGAAGGAATTCACCCCTCCACTTT. This chain connects TRBV21-1 to TRBJ1-6; the tabulated D call, TRBD1, remains unverified against the DNA. TRBV21-1 is flagged as a pseudogene. This CDR3 has 13 amino acids.